This TCR beta chain was retrieved from a study of shared clonotypes between healthy human individuals (dated by TCRdb to the early 2020s). Regarding the research as a whole: The cohort included three men and a couple of women between 18 and 49 years of age. Libraries were prepared and TCR repertoires were sequenced by different laboratories using diverse techniques, in order to increase sequencing depth and limit assay-specific biases. For each donor, three plates each were used for CD4 naive and CD4 memory, two plates were used for CD8 naive, and one plate was used for CD8 memory. Per donor, leukapheresis produced somewhere between about 0.85 and 10 billion PBMCs. To estimate repertoire size and how much clonotype sharing occurs between individuals, the study deeply sequenced the blood TCR repertoires of a handful of healthy adults.

To note about this clone: Its binding antigen is unknown. Base qualities are not provided; no much larger clone lies one nucleotide away.

CD8 naive samples were obtained by positive selection for CCR7 among CD45RO-negative cells, yielding a CD45RA+CCR7+ population from which TemRA cells were excluded. Healthy HIV-negative adults with no recently reported acute infections or vaccinations were included as donors. Every donor was a Caucasian adult residing in Nashville, Tennessee, USA. After blood collection by leukapheresis, PBMCs were isolated using Ficoll-Histopaque density gradient centrifugation and then cryopreserved in the vapor phase of liquid nitrogen. Analytical flow cytometry was used to check the purity and quantity of each magnetically sorted T cell population. Each sorted fraction had its genomic DNA isolated and then quantified by UV absorbance on a Nanodrop 2000c. Trimming at the junction amounts to 3 bases on V and 1 base on J, and the germline ends lie 12 bases apart. The CDR3 runs 15 amino acids, cysteine and phenylalanine included. Just CDR3 DNA is preserved here, 45 bases in frame from base 1. CDR1 LNHDA and CDR2 SQIVND are derived from the germline V gene (reference sequence).

Findings and caveats that apply to the study as a whole: Clonotypes shared by all four sorted-subset donors showed higher generation probabilities than non-shared clonotypes. Only blood was sampled, and tissue TCR repertoires likely differ from those in blood. Across a few donors, approximately 5% of naive CD4, over 3% of naive CD8, approximately 2.5% of memory CD4, and 0.4% to 0.45% of memory CD8 clonotypes were shared. The small number of donors limited the genetic and exposure-history diversity represented. Pairwise subsampling led to the expectation that sequencing depth would affect the degree of clonotype sharing among donors. Rarefaction of sorted-subset datasets indicated incomplete sequencing despite the large sequencing depth. Larger estimated clonotype richness was generally found for naive subsets than for memory subsets.

TCR CDR3 regions were amplified from genomic DNA by multiplex PCR using the deep immunoSEQ assay. Extracted genomic DNA from each cell subset was distributed evenly across all wells of several immunoSEQ 96-well plates, and each plate was treated as a replicate. For sorted subsets, each replicate PCR was loaded with 200 ng genomic DNA, equivalent to 32,000 or so T cell genomes. Purified libraries were quantified with a Qubit 3.0 fluorometer, sized on a Bioanalyzer 2100, and re-quantified with the KAPA Library Quantification kit. A separate single-read 150-cycle Illumina NextSeq 550 flow cell was used to sequence each immunoSEQ 96-well plate. The authors processed their data as follows. Because only junctional sequences without quality scores were contained in the immunoSEQ output, filtering matching that applied to full-length reads could not be performed. Sequences were annotated with PyIR, a Python wrapper for IgBLAST v1.9, and V/J genes and CDR3 were assigned using IMGT germline references. Reads were filtered out if the reads had weak V/J assignments (E-value above 1e-6), no CDR3, stop codons, out-of-frame junctions, or ambiguous translated residues. A V3J clonotype was defined by an identical inferred V gene, J gene, and CDR3 amino acid sequence. To compute the percentage overlap between repertoires, the number of shared unique clonotypes was divided by the size of the smaller repertoire. Richness of each repertoire was evaluated using RTK rarefaction, the Chao1 estimator, and Recon v2.1 estimates of unobserved clonotypes. Generation probabilities were computed with OLGA for all TCRbeta clonotypes obtained by the gDNA method from several donors. TCRdb took this table from immuneACCESS and kept in-frame rearrangements with V and J called. Such tables lack part of the clones; where checked against another copy, unresolved V genes explain under half of the gap, and the rest is unexplained. That table is the source of V, J and clone size, and D and trimming were worked out from the DNA. Present in this sample are some 2 million clones, approximately 94% of which were seen just once. The top ten clones comprise 1% to 1.5% of the sample.

The origin of this receptor is a man aged 18 to 30 in good health. Sequencing was performed on naive CD8+ T cells sorted from blood. The intended sense of this specimen's cell subset or site label: CD45RA+CCR7+. Recombination linked TRBV19 to TRBJ2-5; the D gene identity is not certain. The DNA sequence is as follows: TGTGCCAGTAGTATTGGGTCGGGCCTCCAAGAGACCCAGTACTTC. Its product reads: CASSIGSGLQETQYF.